What follows are 27 T cell receptor beta chains derived from one specimen sequenced in a study of blood T cell repertoires in COVID-19. Here immunoSEQ multiplex PCR was the method, and the copy in TCRdb shows in-frame clones only, minus some. The table shows tens of thousands of clones, with 85% to 95% occurring only once. Sequencing was done on a sample of peripheral blood. All receptors derive from a woman aged 55-70 years with active COVID-19.

The chain employs TRBV7-9 and TRBJ2-2, with TRBD2 as a possible D gene (6 bases). Deletions cut 7 bases from V and 4 bases from J, with 19 bases between. Germline CDR1 and CDR2: SEHNR and FQNEAQ (reference sequence). CDR3 size: 16 residues. The CDR3 protein is CASNTFGGGGTGELFF. The CDR3 DNA reads as TGTGCCAGCAATACCTTTGGGGGAGGTGGCACCGGGGAGCTGTTTTTT.

The sample holds one count of this clone. In the same sample, other DNA sequences code for this CDR3. The chain links TRBV3-1 (or the pseudogene TRBV3-2) to TRBJ1-2; 7 positions agree with TRBD1. Germline trimming cut 4 bases from V and 2 bases from J; bases unmatched to any gene: 1. This CDR3 comprises 13 residues. Per the germline V gene, CDR1 is LGHDT and CDR2 is YNNKEL (reference sequence). CDR3 loop: CASSPDRNYGYTF. CDR3 bases: TGTGCCAGCAGCCCGGACAGGAACTATGGCTACACCTTC.

The chain combines TRBV5-4 with TRBJ1-6; 7 nucleotides match TRBD1. From germline, CDR1 is SGHNT and CDR2 YYREEE (reference sequence). This CDR3 contains 15 residues. V gave up 4 bases and J gave up 7 bases; unmatched junction bases: 8. The CDR3, as DNA: TGTGCCAGCAGCATCCCCACAGGGGAGAATTCACCCCTCCACTTT. Protein product: CASSIPTGENSPLHF.

The chain carries TRBV7-9 and TRBJ2-1; TRBD1 matches 9 bases. Germline V gene lookup returns CDR1 SEHNR and CDR2 FQNEAQ (reference sequence). Trimming took 3 bases from V and 2 from J; bases not matched to a gene: 2. The CDR3 loop spans 15 amino acids. The DNA of the CDR3 is TGTGCCAGCAGCTTCGACAGGGGGACCTACAATGAGCAGTTCTTC. It specifies CASSFDRGTYNEQFF.

V and J are TRBV7-2 and TRBJ2-3, with 8 bases fitting TRBD1. Trimming at V came to 4 bases and at J to 8 bases, leaving 8 bases not matched to a gene. The CDR3 spans 14 residues. Germline-derived CDR1 and CDR2 are SGHTA and FQGNSA. The CDR3 region has the DNA TGTGCCAGCAGCTCCTCAGGGGGCCCGGGTACGCAGTATTTT. Amino acids: CASSSSGGPGTQYF.

The rearrangement joins TRBV7-2 to TRBJ2-3; D may be TRBD2 (7 bases). This CDR3 region has 14 residues. Germline V gives CDR1 SGHTA, CDR2 FQGNSA. Trimming left V 6 bases short and J 4 bases short, with 14 bases between. CDR3: CASRPTGGPDTQYF. Written as DNA, the CDR3 is TGTGCCAGCAGACCTACCGGGGGGCCAGATACGCAGTATTTT.

The chain is built from TRBV7-9 and TRBJ1-2; 8 bases match TRBD1. The CDR3 totals 14 residues. Per germline, CDR1 SEHNR and CDR2 FQNEAQ (reference sequence). Trimming removed 5 bases from V and 5 bases from J; junction bases left unmatched: 7. The CDR3 here is CASSGRDRKYGYTF. The CDR3 nucleotides read TGTGCCAGCAGCGGCCGGGACAGGAAATATGGCTACACCTTC.

This chain uses TRBV24-1 with TRBJ2-7, with 7 nucleotides matching TRBD1. Germline V gene sequence: CDR1 KGHDR, CDR2 SFDVKD. The CDR3 sequence is 16 residues long. Trimming at V came to 8 bases and at J to 2 bases, leaving 14 bases not matched to a gene. CDR3 protein: CATNVWIRDSTYEQYF. The CDR3 DNA is TGTGCCACCAATGTATGGATCCGGGACAGTACCTACGAGCAGTACTTC.

The V and J genes are TRBV10-2 and TRBJ1-5; 8 positions agree with TRBD1. Germline loops: CDR1 WSHSY, CDR2 SAAADI. This CDR3 region has 14 residues. V was clipped by 10 bases and J by 6 bases; unmatched bases: 11. For the CDR3, the DNA is TGCGCCACCAGGACAGGGATGGGCACTCAGCCCCAGCATTTT. Translation: CATRTGMGTQPQHF.

This chain uses TRBV2 with TRBJ1-5, with 7 bases that match TRBD1. The CDR3 extends over 14 amino acids. Trimming took 3 bases from V and 6 from J; bases not matched to a gene: 5. Germline-derived CDR1 and CDR2 are SNHLY and FYNNEI. The CDR3 DNA sequence: TGTGCCAGCAGTGATAGGACAGGCGGTCAGCCCCAGCATTTT. Amino acids: CASSDRTGGQPQHF.

The V call is TRBV6-2 or TRBV6-3, the J call TRBJ2-1, with D perhaps TRBD1 (6 bases). The length of the CDR3 is 15 residues. V was trimmed by 2 bases and J by 7 bases, leaving 15 bases between them. From germline, CDR1 is MNHEY and CDR2 SVGEGT. CDR3 protein: CASSYVRGGWNEQFF. The CDR3, as DNA: TGTGCCAGCAGTTACGTCAGGGGTGGGTGGAATGAGCAGTTCTTC.

J is TRBJ2-2 and V is TRBV11-2; tentatively, D is TRBD1 (5 bases). The CDR3 has 15 residues. Germline V lookup: CDR1 SGHAT, CDR2 FQNNGV. Deletions cut 0 bases from V and 6 bases from J, with 11 bases between. CDR3 in DNA: TGTGCCAGCAGCTTAGATCTATGGGGCCCCGGGGAGCTGTTTTTT. Protein sequence: CASSLDLWGPGELFF.

The rearrangement joins TRBV5-4 to TRBJ2-5, with 13 bases identical to TRBD2. CDR3 size: 17 residues. Trimming took 4 bases from V and 3 from J; bases not matched to a gene: 9. Germline lookup yields CDR1 SGHNT and CDR2 YYREEE (reference sequence). In DNA, the CDR3 is TGTGCCAGCAGCGGCCTTACCGGGACTAGCGGGAAAGAGACCCAGTACTTC. Its protein is CASSGLTGTSGKETQYF.

The chain links TRBV4-1 to TRBJ2-3; 9 positions agree with TRBD1. Germline loops: CDR1 MGHRA, CDR2 YSYEKL. There are 17 residues in the CDR3. V dropped 4 bases and J dropped 4; count of bases not matched to a gene: 12. The CDR3 DNA follows: TGCGCCAGCAGCCCGACTCCCCGGACAGGGGCCTCAGATACGCAGTATTTT. Encoded protein: CASSPTPRTGASDTQYF.

V usage is TRBV29-1 and J usage is TRBJ1-1; perhaps TRBD1 as D (5 bases). This CDR3 has 13 amino acids. CDR1 and CDR2 (germline): SQVTM, ANQGSEA. The V end lost 6 bases, the J end lost 1 base, and 12 bases lay between the germline ends. As DNA, the CDR3 is TGCAGCGTAGTGACAGTTACGAACACTGAAGCTTTCTTT. Encoded protein: CSVVTVTNTEAFF.

J is TRBJ2-1 and V is TRBV9; 9 positions agree with TRBD1. The CDR3 has 15 amino acids. With 4 bases clipped from V and 2 bases from J, the junction kept 4 bases outside the gene matches. Germline CDR1 SGDLS, CDR2 YYNGEE. The CDR3 DNA sequence: TGTGCCAGCAGCATCCGACAGGGGGCCTACAATGAGCAGTTCTTC. It yields the protein CASSIRQGAYNEQFF.

The V and J genes are TRBV7-8 and TRBJ2-2, with 8 bases that match TRBD2. The V gene end was trimmed by 8 bases and the J gene end by 7 bases; junction bases not matched to a gene: 12. Germline CDR1 and CDR2: SGHVS and FQNEAQ. The CDR3 spans 15 residues. CDR3 nucleotides: TGTGCCAGCGCGTCTCTCGGGGGGGGCGGCGGGGAGCTGTTTTTT. Its protein product is CASASLGGGGGELFF.

V is TRBV7-2 and J is TRBJ2-1; 7 bases agree with TRBD2. Germline loops: CDR1 SGHTA, CDR2 FQGNSA. The CDR3 has 14 amino acids. The J segment lost 7 bases and the V segment lost 4 bases, leaving 7 bases of the junction unmatched. The CDR3 reads CASSSRTSKNEQFF. The CDR3 bases are TGTGCCAGCAGCTCGCGGACTAGTAAGAATGAGCAGTTCTTC.

This clone was detected only a few times. The chain links TRBV18 to TRBJ1-1; unclear D gene. Per the germline V gene, CDR1 is KGHSH and CDR2 is LQKENI. This CDR3 has 14 amino acids. V lost 3 bases to trimming and J lost 3 bases, with 11 bases between them. As DNA, the CDR3 is TGTGCCAGCTCACCGCAGGAAAGACACACTGAAGCTTTCTTT. It is translated as CASSPQERHTEAFF.

The rearrangement uses TRBV19 and TRBJ1-1, with 8 bases identical to TRBD1. V shed 4 bases, J shed 4 bases, and the junction held 8 bases outside the gene matches. The CDR3 covers 15 residues. Germline V gene lookup returns CDR1 LNHDA and CDR2 SQIVND (reference sequence). The CDR3 sequence is CASSTQGATGTEAFF. The CDR3 nucleotides read TGTGCCAGTAGTACTCAGGGGGCTACGGGCACTGAAGCTTTCTTT.

This chain links TRBV18 with TRBJ2-7; no clear D. The V end lost 2 bases, the J end lost 0 bases, and 8 bases lay between the germline ends. The V gene's germline CDR1 is KGHSH and CDR2 LQKENI. The length of the CDR3 is 14 residues. The CDR3 protein is CASSPSTGSYEQYF. Written as DNA, the CDR3 is TGTGCCAGCTCACCATCGACGGGCTCCTACGAGCAGTACTTC.

The rearrangement uses TRBV7-2 and TRBJ2-1, with unresolved D. This CDR3 is 16 amino acids long. Germline CDR1 is SGHTA and CDR2 is FQGNSA. V lost 5 bases, J lost 0 bases, and 14 bases lay in between. The CDR3 DNA follows: TGTGCCAGCAGCCCTCGCCCTACGGGCTCCTACAATGAGCAGTTCTTC. Residues: CASSPRPTGSYNEQFF.

This clone appeared once. V gene TRBV2 combines with J gene TRBJ1-5, with 10 bases aligning to TRBD1. Per germline, CDR1 SNHLY and CDR2 FYNNEI. The CDR3 runs to 16 residues. V shed 4 bases, J shed 7 bases, and the junction held 10 bases outside the gene matches. CDR3 loop: CASSGYDRGRRQPQHF. CDR3 bases: TGTGCCAGCAGTGGGTACGACAGGGGGCGGAGGCAGCCCCAGCATTTT.

The gene calls are TRBV28 and TRBJ1-2; tentative D call: TRBD1 (5 bases). The V end lost 8 bases, the J end lost 4 bases, and 23 bases lay between the germline ends. The CDR3 is 16 residues long. Germline lookup yields CDR1 MDHEN and CDR2 SYDVKM. CDR3 nucleotides: TGTGCCAGCGAAGTTTACGGGAGCGGGGGTGGCTATGGCTACACCTTC. Protein product: CASEVYGSGGGYGYTF.

The V gene is TRBV7-8, the J gene TRBJ2-3, with 10 bases lining up with TRBD2. This CDR3 spans 18 amino acids. Trimming cost V 2 bases and J 2 bases; bases outside gene matches: 10. Per germline, CDR1 SGHVS and CDR2 FQNEAQ. CDR3 in DNA: TGTGCCAGCAGCTTAAGGGGTAGCGGGGGGTTCAACACAGATACGCAGTATTTT. Its translation: CASSLRGSGGFNTDTQYF.

V and J are TRBV20-1 and TRBJ2-5; 8 bases match TRBD2. V trimming: 7 bases; J trimming: 4 bases; junction bases outside the gene matches: 2. The CDR3 loop spans 11 amino acids. The germline V gene encodes CDR1 DFQATT and CDR2 SNEGSKA (reference sequence). CDR3 sequence: CSVTSGETQYF. The CDR3 DNA is TGCAGTGTCACTAGCGGAGAGACCCAGTACTTC.

This clone has only one observation. The chain has TRBV4-1 and TRBJ1-1; 10 bases match TRBD1. The V gene's germline CDR1 is MGHRA and CDR2 YSYEKL. The CDR3 sequence is 16 residues long. V dropped 2 bases and J dropped 1; count of bases not matched to a gene: 4. CDR3 bases: TGCGCCAGCAGCCAATCAGGGGACAGGGGGAACACTGAAGCTTTCTTT. Translating it yields CASSQSGDRGNTEAFF.